This T cell receptor beta chain was captured by sequencing in a study of control samples from healthy donors and cancer patients. TCRdb's copy holds only in-frame clones and misses some; the assay was immunoSEQ multiplex PCR. This sample has 250,000 to 300,000 clones, with roughly 87% found just once. Trimming pared 0 bases from V and 2 bases from J, leaving 5 bases between. The germline V gene encodes CDR1 SGHRS and CDR2 YFSETQ. The CDR3 contains 13 residues. This clone has a single count. What was sequenced was PBMCs. The chain uses TRBV5-1 and TRBJ1-2; no firm D call. The receptor was derived from a woman aged 55-70 years with lung cancer. The CDR3, as DNA: TGCGCCAGCAGCTTGGAACAGAACTATGGCTACACCTTC. Amino acids: CASSLEQNYGYTF.